This T cell receptor beta chain is from a study of T cells in localized non-small cell lung cancer. Using immunoSEQ multiplex PCR, the repertoire was profiled, and TCRdb retains in-frame clones only, with some absent. Of about 33,000 clones listed, around 90% are singletons. Study conclusions and caveats: Longer overall survival was linked to higher blood T cell density. The greatest T cell clonality was found in uninvolved adjacent lung (higher than in tumor). Out of the top 100 tumor clones, a median around 60 were seen in adjacent lung. Because researchers sequenced only one region of the tumor, heterogeneity is still possible.

Trimming removed 0 bases at V and 5 bases at J, with 14 bases between. Per the germline V gene, CDR1 is SGHNT and CDR2 is YYREEE (reference sequence). The CDR3 consists of 15 residues. About this clone: Its matching antigen is unknown.

The input for sequencing was peripheral blood mononuclear cells, taken before any cancer treatment. V gene TRBV5-4 combines with J gene TRBJ2-5; D tentatively reads TRBD1 or TRBD2 (7 bases each). The sequence was obtained from a man aged 35 to 69 with stage III lung adenocarcinoma. CDR3 DNA: TGTGCCAGCAGCTTGGTTCAGGGGGGAGGGGAGACCCAGTACTTC. This encodes CASSLVQGGGETQYF.